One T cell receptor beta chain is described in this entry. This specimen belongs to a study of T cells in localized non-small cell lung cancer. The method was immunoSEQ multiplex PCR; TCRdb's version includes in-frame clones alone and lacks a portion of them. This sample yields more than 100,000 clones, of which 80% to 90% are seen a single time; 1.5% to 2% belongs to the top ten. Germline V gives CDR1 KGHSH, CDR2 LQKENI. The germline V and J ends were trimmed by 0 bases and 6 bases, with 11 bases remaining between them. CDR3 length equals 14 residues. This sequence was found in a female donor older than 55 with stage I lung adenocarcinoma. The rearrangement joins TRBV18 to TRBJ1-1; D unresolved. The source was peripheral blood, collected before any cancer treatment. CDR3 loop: CASSPPSGISEAFF. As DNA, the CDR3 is TGTGCCAGCTCACCACCTTCCGGGATATCTGAAGCTTTCTTT.